Detailed here is one T cell receptor beta chain. The sample originates from a study of blood T cell repertoires in COVID-19. Study-wide context: The origin of the acute and convalescent COVID-19 samples was the United States, Italy and Spain. From T cells, B-cell-depleted T cells, or PBMCs came the material, which was cDNA or gDNA.

In the original analysis: Nucleated cell number was recorded as an estimate derived from reference gene primer amplification. Here immunoSEQ multiplex PCR was the method, and the copy in TCRdb shows in-frame clones only, minus some. For V, J and clone size, that table is used; D and trimming come from the DNA. The repertoire holds under 80,000 clones, with 80% to 90% as singletons. Germline CDR1 MNHEY, CDR2 SVGAGI. Trimming removed 6 bases from V and 5 bases from J; junction bases left unmatched: 6. This CDR3 spans 14 amino acids. This clonotype was obtained from an elderly man in a cohort sampled during active COVID-19. The chain links TRBV6-5 to TRBJ2-2; 7 bases fit TRBD1. Sequencing was carried out using peripheral blood. CDR3 DNA sequence: TGTGCCAGCAGCCCGGACAGGCGGACCGGGGAGCTGTTTTTT. Translation: CASSPDRRTGELFF.